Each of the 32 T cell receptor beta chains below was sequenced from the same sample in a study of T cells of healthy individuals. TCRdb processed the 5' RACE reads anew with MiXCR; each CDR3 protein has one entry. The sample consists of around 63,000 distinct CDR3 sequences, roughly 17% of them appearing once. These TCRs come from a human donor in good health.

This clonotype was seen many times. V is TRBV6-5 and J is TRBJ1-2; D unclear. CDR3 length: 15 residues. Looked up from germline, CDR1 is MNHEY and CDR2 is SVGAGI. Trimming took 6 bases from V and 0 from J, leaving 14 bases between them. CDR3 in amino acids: CASRHDRKANYGYTF. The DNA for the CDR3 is TGTGCCAGCAGACACGACCGGAAAGCTAACTATGGCTACACCTTC.

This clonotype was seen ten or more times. Written as DNA, the CDR3 is TGTGCCATCATGGCTAGCGGGAGTTTCGACACAGATACGCAGTATTTT. Translating it yields CAIMASGSFDTDTQYF. This chain uses TRBV10-3 with TRBJ2-3; 10 bases fit TRBD2. Germline CDR1 reads ENHRY; CDR2 reads SYGVKD. This CDR3 region has 16 residues. With V trimmed by 7 bases and J by 2 bases, 9 bases remained unmatched.

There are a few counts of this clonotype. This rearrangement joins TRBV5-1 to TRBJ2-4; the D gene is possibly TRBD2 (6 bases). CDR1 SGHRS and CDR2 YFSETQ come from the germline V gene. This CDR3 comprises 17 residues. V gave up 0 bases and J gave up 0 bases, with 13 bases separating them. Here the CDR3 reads CASSLEVSGIAKNIQYF. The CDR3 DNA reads TGCGCCAGCAGCTTGGAGGTTAGCGGTATAGCCAAAAACATTCAGTACTTC.

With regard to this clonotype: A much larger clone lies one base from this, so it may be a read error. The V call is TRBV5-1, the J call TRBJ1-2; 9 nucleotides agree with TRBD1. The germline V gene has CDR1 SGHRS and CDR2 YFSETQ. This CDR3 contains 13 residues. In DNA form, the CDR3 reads TGCGCCAGCAGCACCGCCCAGGACAGGGGCTACAACTTC. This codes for CASSTAQDRGYNF. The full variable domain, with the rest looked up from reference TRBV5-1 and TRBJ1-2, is KAGVTQTPRYLIKTRGQQVTLSCSPISGHRSVSWYQQTPGQGLQFLFEYFSETQRNKGNFPGRFSGRQFSNSRSEMNVSTLELGDSALYLCASSTAQDRGYNFGSGTRLTVV.

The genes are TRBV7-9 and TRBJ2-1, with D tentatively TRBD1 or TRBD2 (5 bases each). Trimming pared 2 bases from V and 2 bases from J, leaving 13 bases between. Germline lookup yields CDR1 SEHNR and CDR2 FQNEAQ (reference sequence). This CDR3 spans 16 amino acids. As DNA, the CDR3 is TGTGCCAGCAGCTTATCGGGGACGAATACCTACAATGAGCAGTTCTTC. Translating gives CASSLSGTNTYNEQFF.

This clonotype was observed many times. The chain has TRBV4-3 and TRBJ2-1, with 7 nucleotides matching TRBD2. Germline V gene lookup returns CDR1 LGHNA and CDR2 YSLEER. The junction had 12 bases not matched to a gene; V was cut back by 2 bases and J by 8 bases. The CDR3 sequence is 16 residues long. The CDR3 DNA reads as TGCGCCAGCAGCCAACAAGGGAGGGCCGGGGTGGATGAGCAGTTCTTC. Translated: CASSQQGRAGVDEQFF.

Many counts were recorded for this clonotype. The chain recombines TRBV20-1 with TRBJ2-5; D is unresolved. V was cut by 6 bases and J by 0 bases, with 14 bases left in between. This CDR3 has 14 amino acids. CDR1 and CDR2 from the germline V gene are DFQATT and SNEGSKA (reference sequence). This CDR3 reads CSAPTLPHQETQYF. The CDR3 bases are TGCAGTGCCCCTACCCTTCCCCACCAAGAGACCCAGTACTTC.

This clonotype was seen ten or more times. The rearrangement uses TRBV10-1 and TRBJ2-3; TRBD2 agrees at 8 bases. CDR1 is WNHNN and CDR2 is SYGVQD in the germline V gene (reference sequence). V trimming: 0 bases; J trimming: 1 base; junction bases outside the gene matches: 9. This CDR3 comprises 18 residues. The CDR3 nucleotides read TGCGCCAGCAGTGAGTCTACGGGAAGCGGGAGACGCACAGATACGCAGTATTTT. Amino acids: CASSESTGSGRRTDTQYF.

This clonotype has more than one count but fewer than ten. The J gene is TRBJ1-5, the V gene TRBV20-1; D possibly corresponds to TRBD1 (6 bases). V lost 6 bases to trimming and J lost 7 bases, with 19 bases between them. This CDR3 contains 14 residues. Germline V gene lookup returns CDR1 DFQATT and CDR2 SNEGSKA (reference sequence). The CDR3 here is CSAPSGGGGQPQHF. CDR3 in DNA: TGCAGTGCCCCCTCCGGGGGGGGCGGGCAGCCCCAGCATTTT.

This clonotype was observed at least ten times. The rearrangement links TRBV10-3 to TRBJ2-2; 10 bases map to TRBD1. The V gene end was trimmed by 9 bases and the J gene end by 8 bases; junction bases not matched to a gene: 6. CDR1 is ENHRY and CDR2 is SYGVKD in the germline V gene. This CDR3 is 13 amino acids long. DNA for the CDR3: TGTGCCATTGAGGGACAGGGGAATGGGGAGCTGTTTTTT. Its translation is CAIEGQGNGELFF.

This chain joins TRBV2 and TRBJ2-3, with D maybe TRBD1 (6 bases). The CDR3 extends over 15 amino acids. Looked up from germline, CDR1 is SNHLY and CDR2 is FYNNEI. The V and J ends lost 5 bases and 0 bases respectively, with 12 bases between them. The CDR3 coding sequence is TGTGCCAGCAGTCGTGACAGGCTAAGCACAGATACGCAGTATTTT. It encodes CASSRDRLSTDTQYF.

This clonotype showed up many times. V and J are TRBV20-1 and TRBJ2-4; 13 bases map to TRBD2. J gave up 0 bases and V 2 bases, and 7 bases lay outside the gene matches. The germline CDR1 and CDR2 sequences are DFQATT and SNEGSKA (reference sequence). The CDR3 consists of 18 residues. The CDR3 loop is CSARPSLAGGQAKNIQYF. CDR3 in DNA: TGCAGTGCTAGACCCTCACTAGCGGGAGGGCAAGCCAAAAACATTCAGTACTTC.

The CDR3 DNA is TGTGCCAGCACCCCCACAGGGAACACTGAAGCTTTCTTT. Its protein is CASTPTGNTEAFF. This chain links TRBV12-3 or TRBV12-4 with TRBJ1-1; perhaps TRBD1 as D (5 bases). V was clipped by 7 bases and J by 1 base, with 10 bases between them. There are 13 residues in the CDR3.

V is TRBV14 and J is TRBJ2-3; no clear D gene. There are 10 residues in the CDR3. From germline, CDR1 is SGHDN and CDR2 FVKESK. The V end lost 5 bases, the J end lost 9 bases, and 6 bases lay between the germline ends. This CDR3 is CASSGRTQYF. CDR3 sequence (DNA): TGTGCCAGCAGCGGAAGGACGCAGTATTTT. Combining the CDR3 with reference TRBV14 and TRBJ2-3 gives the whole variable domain EAGVTQFPSHSVIEKGQTVTLRCDPISGHDNLYWYRRVMGKEIKFLLHFVKESKQDESGMPNNRFLAERTGGTYSTLKVQPAELEDSGVYFCASSGRTQYFGPGTRLTVL.

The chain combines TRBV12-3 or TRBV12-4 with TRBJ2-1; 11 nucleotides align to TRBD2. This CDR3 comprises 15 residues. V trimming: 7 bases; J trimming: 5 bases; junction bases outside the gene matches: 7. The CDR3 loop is CASIPGTSGNNEQFF. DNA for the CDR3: TGTGCCAGCATCCCAGGGACTAGCGGAAACAATGAGCAGTTCTTC.

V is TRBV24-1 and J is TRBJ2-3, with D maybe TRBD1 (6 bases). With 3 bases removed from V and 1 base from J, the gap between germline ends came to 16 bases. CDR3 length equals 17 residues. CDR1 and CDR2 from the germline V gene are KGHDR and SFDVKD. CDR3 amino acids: CATSDLQGQDGTDTQYF. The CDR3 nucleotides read TGTGCCACCAGTGATCTTCAGGGGCAGGACGGCACAGATACGCAGTATTTT.

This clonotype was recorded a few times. CDR3 loop: CATSRQASLAERWNEQFF. The CDR3 DNA reads TGTGCCACCAGCAGGCAGGCGTCGTTAGCGGAACGTTGGAATGAGCAGTTCTTC. The V call is TRBV15, the J call TRBJ2-1; maybe TRBD2 (6 bases). With 3 bases removed from V and 7 bases from J, the gap between germline ends came to 25 bases. Germline assignment: CDR1 LNHNV and CDR2 YYDKDF (reference sequence). The CDR3 totals 18 residues. The full variable domain, completed using reference TRBV15 and TRBJ2-1, is DAMVIQNPRYQVTQFGKPVTLSCSQTLNHNVMYWYQQKSSQAPKLLFHYYDKDFNNEADTPDNFQSRRPNTSFCFLDIRSPGLGDTAMYLCATSRQASLAERWNEQFFGPGTRLTVL.

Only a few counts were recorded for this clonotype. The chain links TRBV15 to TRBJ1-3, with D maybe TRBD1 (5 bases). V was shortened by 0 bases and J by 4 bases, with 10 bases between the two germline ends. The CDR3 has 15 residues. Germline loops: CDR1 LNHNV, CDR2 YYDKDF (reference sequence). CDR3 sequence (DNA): TGTGCCACCAGCAGAGATCTACGGACAGGAAACACCATATATTTT. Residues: CATSRDLRTGNTIYF.

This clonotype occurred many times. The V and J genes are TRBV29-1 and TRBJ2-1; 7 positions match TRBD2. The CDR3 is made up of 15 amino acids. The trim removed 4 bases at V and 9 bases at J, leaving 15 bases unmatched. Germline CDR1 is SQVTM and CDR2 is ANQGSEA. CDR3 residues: CSVVVDWTSSSEQFF. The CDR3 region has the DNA TGCAGCGTTGTAGTGGACTGGACTAGTTCATCTGAGCAGTTCTTC.

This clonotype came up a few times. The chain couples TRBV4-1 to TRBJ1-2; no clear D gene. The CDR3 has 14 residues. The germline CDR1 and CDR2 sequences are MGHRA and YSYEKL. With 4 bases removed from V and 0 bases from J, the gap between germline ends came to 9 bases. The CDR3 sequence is CASSPPVTNYGYTF. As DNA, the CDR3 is TGCGCCAGCAGCCCCCCTGTGACTAACTATGGCTACACCTTC.

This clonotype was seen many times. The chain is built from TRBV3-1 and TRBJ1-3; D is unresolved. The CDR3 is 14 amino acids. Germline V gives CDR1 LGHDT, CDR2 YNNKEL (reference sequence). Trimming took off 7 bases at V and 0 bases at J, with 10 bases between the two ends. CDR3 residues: CASTGVSSGNTIYF. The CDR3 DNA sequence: TGTGCCAGCACTGGCGTGAGCTCTGGAAACACCATATATTTT.

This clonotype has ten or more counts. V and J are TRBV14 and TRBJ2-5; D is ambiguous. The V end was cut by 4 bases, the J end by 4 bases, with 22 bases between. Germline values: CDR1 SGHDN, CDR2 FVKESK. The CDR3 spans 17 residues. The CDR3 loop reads CASSPIFGGVLGETQYF. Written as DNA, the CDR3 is TGTGCCAGCAGCCCAATATTTGGTGGAGTGCTCGGAGAGACCCAGTACTTC.

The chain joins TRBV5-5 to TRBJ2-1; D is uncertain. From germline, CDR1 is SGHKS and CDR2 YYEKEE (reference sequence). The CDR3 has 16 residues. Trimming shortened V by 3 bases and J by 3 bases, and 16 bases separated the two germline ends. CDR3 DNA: TGTGCCAGCAGCTCGGTTAAGGGATTAATCTACAATGAGCAGTTCTTC. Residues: CASSSVKGLIYNEQFF.

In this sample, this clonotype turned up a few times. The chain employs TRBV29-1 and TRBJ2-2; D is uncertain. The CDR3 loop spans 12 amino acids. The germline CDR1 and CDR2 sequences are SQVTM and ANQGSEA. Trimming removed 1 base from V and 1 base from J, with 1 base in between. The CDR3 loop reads CSVEGNTGELFF. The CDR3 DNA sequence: TGCAGCGTTGAAGGGAACACCGGGGAGCTGTTTTTT.

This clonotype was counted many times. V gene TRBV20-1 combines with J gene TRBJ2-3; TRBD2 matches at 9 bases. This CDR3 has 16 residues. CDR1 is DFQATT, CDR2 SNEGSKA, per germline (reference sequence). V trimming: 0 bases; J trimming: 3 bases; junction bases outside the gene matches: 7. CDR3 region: CSARDPAGGLTDTQYF. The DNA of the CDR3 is TGCAGTGCTAGAGATCCGGCGGGAGGGCTAACAGATACGCAGTATTTT.

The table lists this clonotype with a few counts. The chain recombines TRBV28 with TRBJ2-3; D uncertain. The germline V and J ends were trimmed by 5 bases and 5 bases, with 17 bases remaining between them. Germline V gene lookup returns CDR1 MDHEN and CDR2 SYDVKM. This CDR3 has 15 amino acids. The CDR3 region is CASSPPGLAKDTQYF. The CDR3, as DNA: TGTGCCAGCAGTCCACCCGGTTTGGCTAAAGATACGCAGTATTTT.

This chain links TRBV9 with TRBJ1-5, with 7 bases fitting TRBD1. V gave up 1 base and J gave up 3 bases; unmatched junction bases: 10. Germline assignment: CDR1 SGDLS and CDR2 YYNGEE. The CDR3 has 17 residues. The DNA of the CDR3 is TGTGCCAGCAGCGTACCCCCGAGGGGGCTATCCAATCAGCCCCAGCATTTT. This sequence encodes CASSVPPRGLSNQPQHF. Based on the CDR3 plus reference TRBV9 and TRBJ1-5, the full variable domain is DSGVTQTPKHLITATGQRVTLRCSPRSGDLSVYWYQQSLDQGLQFLIQYYNGEERAKGNILERFSAQQFPDLHSELNLSSLELGDSALYFCASSVPPRGLSNQPQHFGDGTRLSIL.

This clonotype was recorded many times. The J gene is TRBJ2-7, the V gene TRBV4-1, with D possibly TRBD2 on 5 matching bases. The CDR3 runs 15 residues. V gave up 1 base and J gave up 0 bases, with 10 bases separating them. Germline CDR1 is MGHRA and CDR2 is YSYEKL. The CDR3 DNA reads TGCGCCAGCAGCCAAGTATCTAGCAGCTCCTACGAGCAGTACTTC. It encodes CASSQVSSSSYEQYF.

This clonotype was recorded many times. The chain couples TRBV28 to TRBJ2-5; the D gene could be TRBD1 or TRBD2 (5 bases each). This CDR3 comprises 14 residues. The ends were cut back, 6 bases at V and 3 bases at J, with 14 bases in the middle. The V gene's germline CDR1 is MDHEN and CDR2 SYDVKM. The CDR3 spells CASSPGTDEETQYF. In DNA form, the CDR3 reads TGTGCCAGCAGCCCCGGGACCGACGAAGAGACCCAGTACTTC.

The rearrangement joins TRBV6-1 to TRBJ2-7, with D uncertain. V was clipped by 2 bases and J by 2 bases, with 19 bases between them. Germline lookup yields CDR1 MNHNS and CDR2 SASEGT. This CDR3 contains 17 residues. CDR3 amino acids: CASSEYHGSAIAYEQYF. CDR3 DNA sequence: TGTGCCAGCAGTGAATATCATGGATCGGCTATCGCCTACGAGCAGTACTTC.

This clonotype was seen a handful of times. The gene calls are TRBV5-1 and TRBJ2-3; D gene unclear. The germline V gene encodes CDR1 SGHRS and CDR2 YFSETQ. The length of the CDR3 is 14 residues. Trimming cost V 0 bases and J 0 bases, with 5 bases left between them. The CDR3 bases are TGCGCCAGCAGCTTGGGGGTCAGCACAGATACGCAGTATTTT. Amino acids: CASSLGVSTDTQYF.

The CDR3, as DNA: TGTGCCAGCAGTTTAGTTTACAACCCGAACACCGGGGAGCTGTTTTTT. This codes for CASSLVYNPNTGELFF. The chain uses TRBV12-3 or TRBV12-4 and TRBJ2-2; no reliable D call. V gave up 1 base and J gave up 0 bases, with 9 bases separating them. The CDR3 has 16 residues.